Sequencing of this T cell receptor beta chain was carried out in a study of response to subunit inactivated influenza vaccine. The study, taken as a whole, reports: There was a suggestion from the authors that each seasonal influenza vaccination recruits few new T cells.

Worth noting for this clonotype: Its cognate antigen is unknown.

The CDR3 has 16 amino acids. V lost 1 base to trimming and J lost 1 base, with 13 bases between them. Per the germline V gene, CDR1 is SGHTA and CDR2 is FQGTGA. TCRdb ran MiXCR on the RT-PCR reads and lists one entry per CDR3 protein. The sample records almost 600,000 distinct CDR3 sequences, 14% being singletons. The sequence came from a man aged 50-60 years who received an inactivated influenza vaccine. The chain uses TRBV7-3 and TRBJ1-1; D is unresolved. This sample comprised PBMCs from blood, obtained less than 13 days after vaccination. CDR3 region: CASSLKGSAENTEAFF. The DNA for the CDR3 is TGTGCCAGCAGCTTAAAGGGCAGTGCTGAGAACACTGAAGCTTTCTTT. Filled out from reference TRBV7-3 and TRBJ1-1, the complete variable domain reads GAGVSQTPSNKVTEKGKYVELRCDPISGHTALYWYRQSLGQGPEFLIYFQGTGAADDSGLPNDRFFAVRPEGSVSTLKIQRTERGDSAVYLCASSLKGSAENTEAFFGQGTRLTVV.